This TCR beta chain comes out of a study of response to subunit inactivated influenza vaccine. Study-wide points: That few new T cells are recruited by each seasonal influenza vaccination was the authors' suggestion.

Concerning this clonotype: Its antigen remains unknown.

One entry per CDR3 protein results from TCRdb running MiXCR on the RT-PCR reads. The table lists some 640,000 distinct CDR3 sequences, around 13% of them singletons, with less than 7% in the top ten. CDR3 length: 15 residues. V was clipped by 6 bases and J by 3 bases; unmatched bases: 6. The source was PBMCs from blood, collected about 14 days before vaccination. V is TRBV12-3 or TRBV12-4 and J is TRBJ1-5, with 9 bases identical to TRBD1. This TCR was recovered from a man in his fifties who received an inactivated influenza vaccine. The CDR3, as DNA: TGTGCCAGCAGAAAACAGGGGGCGATCAATCAGCCCCAGCATTTT. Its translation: CASRKQGAINQPQHF.